Listed here are 5 T cell receptor beta chains from one sample, sequenced in a study of T cells in Graves' hyperthyroidism and ophthalmopathy. The TCR beta CDR3 regions underwent amplification using RNA transcripts as the source. RT-PCR in the first round (using the HTBI primer set) targeted the TCR CDR3. TCRdb used MiXCR to reprocess the multiplex PCR reads, holding one entry per CDR3 protein. The data show hundreds of thousands of distinct CDR3 sequences, roughly 20% seen once. The sequencing input was blood. Receptors originate from a man aged 25 to 40 with Graves' ophthalmopathy.

The chain links TRBV5-1 to TRBJ2-2; TRBD2 matches at 12 bases. Germline V gene sequence: CDR1 SGHRS, CDR2 YFSETQ. CDR3 length equals 18 residues. V was pared by 4 bases and J by 4 bases, with 11 bases of the junction left unmatched. The CDR3 sequence is CASSPLAGGPPGTGELFF. The CDR3 DNA reads as TGCGCCAGCAGCCCACTAGCGGGAGGCCCACCGGGCACCGGGGAGCTGTTTTTT.

This clonotype was recorded a few times. The rearrangement joins TRBV7-9 to TRBJ2-5, with 7 positions matching TRBD1. The V gene end was trimmed by 5 bases and the J gene end by 4 bases; junction bases not matched to a gene: 16. The CDR3 has 17 residues. Germline V gene sequence: CDR1 SEHNR, CDR2 FQNEAQ (reference sequence). The CDR3 spells CASSPTLSKRGRETQYF. The CDR3 nucleotides read TGTGCCAGCAGCCCTACCCTGAGTAAGAGGGGGCGAGAGACCCAGTACTTC.

The rearrangement links TRBV6-1 to TRBJ2-1, with 9 bases identical to TRBD1. Per the germline V gene, CDR1 is MNHNS and CDR2 is SASEGT. This CDR3 spans 13 amino acids. J was trimmed by 7 bases and V by 10 bases; bases with no gene match: 8. DNA for the CDR3: TGTGCCACTTTACAGGGGGCGGGAAATGAGCAGTTCTTC. Its translation is CATLQGAGNEQFF.

This clonotype came up once. The chain links TRBV29-1 to TRBJ2-7, with 12 bases that match TRBD2. Germline V gene data show CDR1 as SQVTM and CDR2 as ANQGSEA. V lost 6 bases and J lost 4; bases outside the gene matches: 7. This CDR3 contains 14 residues. CDR3 residues: CSVAGLAGRYEQYF. The CDR3 DNA reads as TGCAGCGTCGCCGGACTAGCGGGAAGATACGAGCAGTACTTC.

This clonotype has just a few counts. V and J are TRBV20-1 and TRBJ1-2, with a tentative D call TRBD1 (5 bases). There are 14 residues in the CDR3. From germline, CDR1 is DFQATT and CDR2 SNEGSKA (reference sequence). V lost 6 bases to trimming and J lost 4 bases, with 18 bases between them. The CDR3 coding sequence is TGCAGTGCCAGGGCCGTTACGTCTATCTATGGCTACACCTTC. The encoded protein is CSARAVTSIYGYTF.